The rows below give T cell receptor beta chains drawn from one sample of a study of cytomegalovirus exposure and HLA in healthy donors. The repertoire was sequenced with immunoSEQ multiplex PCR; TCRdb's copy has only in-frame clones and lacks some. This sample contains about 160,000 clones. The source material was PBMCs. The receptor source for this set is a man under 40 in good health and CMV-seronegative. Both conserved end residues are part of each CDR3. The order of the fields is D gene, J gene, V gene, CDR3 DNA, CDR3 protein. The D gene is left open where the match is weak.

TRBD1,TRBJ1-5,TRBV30,TGTGCCTGGACCCGGACAGGGGACAATCAGCCCCAGCATTTT,CAWTRTGDNQPQHF
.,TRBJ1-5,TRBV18,TGTGCCAGCTCACTTCAGGGGTATAGCAATCGGCCCCAGCATTTT,CASSLQGYSNRPQHF
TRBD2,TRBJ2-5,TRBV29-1,TGCAGCGTTGCTGGGACTAGCGGGAGGGCCTCAGAGACCCAGTACTTC,CSVAGTSGRASETQYF
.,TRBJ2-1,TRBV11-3,TGTGCCAGCAGCTTATCCAAAATCGGTAAAAGCTCCTACAATGAGCAGTTCTTC,CASSLSKIGKSSYNEQFF
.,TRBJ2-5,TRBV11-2,TGTGCCAGCAGCTCAGTGGGGCCACAAGAGACCCAGTACTTC,CASSSVGPQETQYF
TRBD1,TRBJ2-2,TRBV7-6,TGTGCCAGCAGCCCCAACAGGGGGTACACCGGGGAGCTGTTTTTT,CASSPNRGYTGELFF
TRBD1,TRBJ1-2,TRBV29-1,TGCAGCGTTGAAAATATTCTACAGGGGGCAGGGGGCTACACCTTC,CSVENILQGAGGYTF
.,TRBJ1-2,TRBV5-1,TGCGCCAGCAGCTTGTTCAGGCCCAAGCACTACTATGGCTACACCTTC,CASSLFRPKHYYGYTF
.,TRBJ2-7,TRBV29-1,TGCAGCGTTGTCAGGACAGTGGACTACGAGCAGTACTTC,CSVVRTVDYEQYF
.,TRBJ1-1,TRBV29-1,TGCAGCTCTGGGTCAGACATGAACACTGAAGCTTTCTTT,CSSGSDMNTEAFF
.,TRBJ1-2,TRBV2,TGTGCCGGAGGGCATAACTATGGCTACACCTTC,CAGGHNYGYTF
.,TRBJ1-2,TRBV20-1,TGCAGTGCTTCAGACAGCTATGGCTACACCTTC,CSASDSYGYTF
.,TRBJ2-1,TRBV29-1,TGCAGCGTTGACGGGACAAAGAGGGATGAGCAGTTCTTC,CSVDGTKRDEQFF
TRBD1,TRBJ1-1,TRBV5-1,TGCGCCAGCAGCCCTGGGACAGAAGGCACTGAAGCTTTCTTT,CASSPGTEGTEAFF
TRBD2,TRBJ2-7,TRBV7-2,TGTGCCAGCAGCCCAGGGGCGGGAGGGCCTTCCTACGAGCAGTACTTC,CASSPGAGGPSYEQYF
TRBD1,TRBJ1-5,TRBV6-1,TGTGCCAGTGAAGGAGGACAGGGATTCCAGCCCCAGCATTTT,CASEGGQGFQPQHF
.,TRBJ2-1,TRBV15,TGTGCCACCAGCATGGGACTCAACTACAATGAGCAGTTCTTC,CATSMGLNYNEQFF
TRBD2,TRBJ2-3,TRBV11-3,TGTGCCAGCAGCTTTGGTACTAGCGGGAGGTTCACAGATACGCAGTATTTT,CASSFGTSGRFTDTQYF
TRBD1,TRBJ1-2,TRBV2,TGTGCCAGCAGTACCCGACAGGGGCCGTCCTATGGCTACACCTTC,CASSTRQGPSYGYTF
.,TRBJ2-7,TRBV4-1,TGCGCCAGCAGCCAAGATCTACCCCCGGAGGAGCAGTACTTC,CASSQDLPPEEQYF
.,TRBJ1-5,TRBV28,TGTGCCAGCAGACCCCGTGGGGGGGCAAGACAGCCCCAGCATTTT,CASRPRGGARQPQHF
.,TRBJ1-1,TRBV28,TGTGCCAGCCGGTCCTCTGTAGTCACTGAAGCTTTCTTT,CASRSSVVTEAFF
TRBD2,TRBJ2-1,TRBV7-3,TGTGCCAGCAGCTTAACGGGGGCTAGCGGGAGGGTGGAGTACAATGAGCAGTTCTTC,CASSLTGASGRVEYNEQFF
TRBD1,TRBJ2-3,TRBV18,TGTGCCAGCTCTCTGGACAGGGCGGCACGTACGCAGTATTTT,CASSLDRAARTQYF
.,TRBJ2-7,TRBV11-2,TGTGCCAGCAGAACTACAGGGGGGGCCTACGAGCAGTACTTC,CASRTTGGAYEQYF
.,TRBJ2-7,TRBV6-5,TGTGCCAGCACCTCGGCAGGCGTTTCCTACGAGCAGTACTTC,CASTSAGVSYEQYF
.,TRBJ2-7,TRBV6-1,TGTGCCAGCAGAGGCAGGGGCAGCTCCTACGAGCAGTACTTC,CASRGRGSSYEQYF